This note documents a single T cell receptor beta chain sequence. Many counts were recorded for this clonotype. The specificity of this receptor is unknown. No clone much larger than this one lies a single base away; base qualities are absent. TCR libraries were built from 400 ng RNA with the Immunoverse kit, using molecular barcoded adaptors covering alpha/delta and beta/gamma chains. TCR library preparation used the same RNA that was used for transcriptome sequencing. TCR libraries were sequenced on an Illumina HiSeq 4000 with 2 x 150 cycles. As for the original processing: With MiXCR, TCR reads were aligned to human V, D, J and C references and assembled into CDR3 clonotypes, with quality filtering and error correction included. The tcR package in R was used to analyze clonotype counts and gene usage diversity. Raw mapping reads were checked after the RNA-seq reads had been mapped by STAR aligner version 2.5.3a onto the human GRCh37 genome. To test how sequencing depth affects detected clonotypes, IR-seq fastq files were randomly downsampled with Seqtk 1.3. TCRdb handled the public reads itself, with Q25 trimming in fastp and clone calling in MiXCR, and kept productive beta chains. Rows with a matching CDR3 protein are joined into one entry that keeps the most common DNA and genes. The V and J calls here are based on TCRdb, not the publication. Recorded for this sample are approximately 90,000 distinct CDR3 sequences; approximately 13% of them occurred a single time. The biggest ten clones account for 15% of the sample.

Trimming takes 0 bases off V and 5 bases off J; junction bases not matched to a gene: 9. Its CDR3 holds 16 amino acids, cysteine through phenylalanine. Only the CDR3 portion is preserved as DNA: 48 bases, with reading frame beginning at the first base. The germline V gene encodes CDR1 SGHNT and CDR2 YYREEE (reference sequence). This entry belongs to a study of read filtering for tumor transcriptome and immune sequencing (dated by TCRdb to between 2020 and 2021). Study-level background: Of the patients in the cohort, more than 16 were male and roughly 15 were female, and their mean age was around 66 years, with a range of about 45 to 90. Whole-transcriptome libraries were prepared with the TruSeq RNA Access Library Prep Kit after DNase treatment. Using the same bone marrow samples, the study ran both targeted immune repertoire sequencing and bulk whole-transcriptome sequencing and then compared the TCR repertoires from each method. By revised international staging, eight or nine patients were R-ISS I, approximately 15 were R-ISS II and 7 were R-ISS III. A main aim was a read-filtering strategy for immune repertoire data, specifically whether clonotypes supported by a single read should be removed. Per sample, about 4.05 to 10.27 million TCR-region mapped reads were obtained with IR-seq, compared with only about 85 to 1273 with RNA-seq.

Overall study results and their limits: Compared with RNA-seq, IR-seq captured clonotypes at much greater depth and more reliably, and a smaller IR-seq throughput was enough to identify most of the shared clonotypes. Removing single-read clonotypes increased the correlation between IR-seq and RNA-seq shared clonotype proportions. Single-read clonotypes made up about four fifths of clonotypes but about 3.6% of total reads in IR-seq, and roughly 75% of clonotypes and roughly 45% of reads in RNA-seq. Rather than purified T cells, the sorted CD138-negative fraction was a mixed bone marrow immune population.

Bone marrow was sampled from every patient at the time of active disease. Ficoll-Hypaque density gradient centrifugation was used to isolate bone marrow mononuclear cells. CD138-negative cells were obtained by negative selection after labeling with CD138 magnetic microbeads on a MACS separator, removing myeloma plasma cells. Flow cytometry with CD138 antibodies on an Attune NxT was used to check how pure the isolated cells were. TRIzol reagent was used to extract total RNA, and a NanoDrop spectrophotometer was used to quantify the extracted RNA. For each patient, the CD138-negative bone marrow sample underwent paired RNA-seq and IR-seq.

The chain is made from TRBV5-4 and TRBJ2-7, with TRBD1 identical over 9 junction bases. Sample: a population of CD138-negative cells sorted from bone marrow. The sample's cell subset or site label, in plain terms: bone marrow mononuclear cells depleted of CD138+ plasma/myeloma cells by negative magnetic selection. The sequence derives from a donor over 35 with multiple myeloma. The CDR3 sequence is CASSLGRRQGEDEQYF. The nucleotide sequence is TGTGCCAGCAGCTTGGGGAGACGACAGGGGGAAGACGAGCAGTACTTC.